The next 31 T cell receptor beta chains were all read from a single sample in a study of chemoradiotherapy in HPV16-positive cancers. Measured with immunoSEQ multiplex PCR; TCRdb has only the in-frame clones, and not every one. This table holds thousands of clones, 55% to 75% found once. This specimen was tumor tissue, taken from a patient who underwent chemoradiotherapy. The receptors were sampled from a human donor with HPV-associated anogenital cancer.

The chain employs TRBV5-6 and TRBJ2-7; D uncertain. This CDR3 is 15 amino acids long. Trimming stripped 1 base from V and 0 bases from J, with 11 bases between. Germline V gene data show CDR1 as SGHDT and CDR2 as YYEEEE. DNA for the CDR3: TGTGCCAGCAGCTTGTATACGGGTAGCTCCTACGAGCAGTACTTC. It translates to CASSLYTGSSYEQYF.

This chain joins TRBV4-1 and TRBJ2-3; 12 positions match TRBD2. Germline trimming cut 3 bases from V and 5 bases from J; bases unmatched to any gene: 3. This CDR3 region has 15 residues. CDR1 is MGHRA, CDR2 YSYEKL, per germline. CDR3 coding DNA: TGCGCCAGCAGCCAGCCGGGACTAGCGGGAGATACGCAGTATTTT. It specifies CASSQPGLAGDTQYF.

The chain uses TRBV28 and TRBJ1-6; unclear D gene. The CDR3 length is 16 residues. CDR1 is MDHEN, CDR2 SYDVKM, per germline. The germline V and J ends were trimmed by 5 bases and 7 bases, with 18 bases remaining between them. The CDR3 loop is CASSPLMLALNSPLHF. The DNA for the CDR3 is TGTGCCAGCAGTCCCTTAATGCTTGCCTTGAATTCACCCCTCCACTTT. The full variable domain, its missing parts supplied by reference TRBV28 and TRBJ1-6, is DVKVTQSSRYLVKRTGEKVFLECVQDMDHENMFWYRQDPGLGLRLIYFSYDVKMKEKGDIPEGYSVSREKKERFSLILESASTNQTSMYLCASSPLMLALNSPLHFGNGTRLTVT.

The genes are TRBV7-2 and TRBJ2-7, with 14 bases lining up with TRBD2. The ends lost 5 bases at V and 3 bases at J; junction bases unmatched: 12. Germline assignment: CDR1 SGHTA and CDR2 FQGNSA. The CDR3 is 18 amino acids. CDR3 nucleotide sequence: TGTGCCAGCAGCCCCAAGGCGGGACTAGCGGGGGCCCGCTACGAGCAGTACTTC. Translating it yields CASSPKAGLAGARYEQYF.

The rearrangement links TRBV19 to TRBJ2-3; D is uncertain. The CDR3 covers 14 residues. V lost 4 bases and J 4 bases, leaving 12 bases between the germline ends. Germline V gives CDR1 LNHDA, CDR2 SQIVND (reference sequence). For the CDR3, the DNA is TGTGCCAGTAGTAGGGATGTCACGGCAGATACGCAGTATTTT. Translating gives CASSRDVTADTQYF.

The chain uses TRBV28 and TRBJ2-1; 7 bases agree with TRBD2. The V gene end was trimmed by 3 bases and the J gene end by 3 bases; junction bases not matched to a gene: 5. CDR1 and CDR2 from the germline V gene are MDHEN and SYDVKM. The CDR3 runs 15 residues. CDR3 sequence reads: CASSFTREGYNEQFF. In DNA form, the CDR3 reads TGTGCCAGCAGTTTCACCAGGGAGGGCTACAATGAGCAGTTCTTC.

This chain uses TRBV27 with TRBJ2-5; D ambiguous. Between the trimmed V and J ends, which lost 1 base and 1 base, there was a span of 7 bases. Per the germline V gene, CDR1 is MNHEY and CDR2 is SMNVEV (reference sequence). The length of the CDR3 is 14 residues. This chain's CDR3 is CASSLFPGQETQYF. CDR3 in DNA: TGTGCCAGCAGTTTATTCCCAGGCCAAGAGACCCAGTACTTC.

The gene calls are TRBV14 and TRBJ2-1; D gene uncertain. The V end was cut by 4 bases, the J end by 4 bases, with 11 bases between. Germline CDR1 SGHDN, CDR2 FVKESK. The CDR3 runs 14 residues. CDR3 amino acids: CASSLTGPYNEQFF. The CDR3 coding sequence is TGTGCCAGCAGCCTAACGGGCCCATACAATGAGCAGTTCTTC.

The chain couples TRBV6-5 to TRBJ1-5; 9 bases are shared with TRBD1. Germline trimming cut 7 bases from V and 7 bases from J; bases unmatched to any gene: 5. Germline V gene sequence: CDR1 MNHEY, CDR2 SVGAGI. CDR3 length equals 13 residues. The CDR3 spells CASTGTGLQPQHF. CDR3 in DNA: TGTGCCAGCACCGGGACAGGGCTGCAGCCCCAGCATTTT.

The rearrangement uses TRBV5-1 and TRBJ2-7, with D unclear. Trimming took 1 base from V and 4 from J, leaving 6 bases between them. CDR1 SGHRS and CDR2 YFSETQ come from the germline V gene. There are 12 residues in the CDR3. In DNA form, the CDR3 reads TGCGCCAGCAGCTTGTCCCAATACGAGCAGTACTTC. Encoded protein: CASSLSQYEQYF.

This clone is deemed large. The chain recombines TRBV15 with TRBJ1-5; D uncertain. Trimming stripped 5 bases from V and 8 bases from J, with 19 bases between. The length of the CDR3 is 15 residues. The germline gives CDR1 LNHNV, CDR2 YYDKDF (reference sequence). The CDR3 DNA is TGTGCCACCAGCCTGCTCATTGACCCCTCGGAGCCCCAGCATTTT. Protein: CATSLLIDPSEPQHF.

J is TRBJ2-2 and V is TRBV2, with D tentatively TRBD1 or TRBD2 (6 bases each). Per the germline V gene, CDR1 is SNHLY and CDR2 is FYNNEI. This CDR3 has 15 amino acids. V was shortened by 2 bases and J by 4 bases, with 11 bases between the two germline ends. The CDR3 protein is CASSETRGLTGELFF. The CDR3 DNA sequence: TGTGCCAGCAGTGAAACCAGGGGACTCACCGGGGAGCTGTTTTTT. The variable domain in full, completed from reference TRBV2 and TRBJ2-2, reads EPEVTQTPSHQVTQMGQEVILRCVPISNHLYFYWYRQILGQKVEFLVSFYNNEISEKSEIFDDQFSVERPDGSNFTLKIRSTKLEDSAMYFCASSETRGLTGELFFGEGSRLTVL.

This chain links TRBV9 with TRBJ1-2; no definite D call. CDR1 is SGDLS and CDR2 is YYNGEE in the germline V gene. Trimming took off 3 bases at V and 4 bases at J, with 16 bases between the two ends. The CDR3 has 15 amino acids. Here the CDR3 reads CASSASWEVSYGYTF. The CDR3 DNA sequence: TGTGCCAGCAGCGCCTCCTGGGAGGTCAGCTATGGCTACACCTTC.

This chain joins TRBV25-1 and TRBJ1-5; possibly TRBD1 for D (6 bases). This CDR3 spans 13 amino acids. The ends were cut back, 7 bases at V and 0 bases at J, with 7 bases in the middle. CDR1 and CDR2 (germline): MGHDK, SYGVNS. The CDR3 protein is CASMDSSNQPQHF. In DNA, the CDR3 is TGTGCCAGCATGGACAGTAGCAATCAGCCCCAGCATTTT.

By share, this clone counts as large (0.1 to 1%). The chain combines TRBV30 with TRBJ2-3; TRBD1 matches 12 bases. Germline loops: CDR1 GTSNPN, CDR2 SVGIG (reference sequence). This CDR3 comprises 15 residues. Trimming cost V 1 base and J 6 bases; bases outside gene matches: 5. As DNA, the CDR3 is TGTGCCTGGAGTGGGGGACAGGGGGCAGGGGATACGCAGTATTTT. This sequence encodes CAWSGGQGAGDTQYF.

V and J are TRBV21-1 and TRBJ2-7; the table's D call, TRBD1, was not checked against the DNA. TRBV21-1 is a pseudogene. The CDR3 covers 14 residues. CDR3 in amino acids: CAEQPRAGGYEQYF. CDR3 in DNA: TGTGCCGAGCAACCCCGGGCAGGGGGCTACGAGCAGTACTTC.

V usage is TRBV2 and J usage is TRBJ1-2, with a tentative D call TRBD1 (5 bases). The CDR3 is made up of 12 amino acids. V lost 5 bases and J 8 bases, leaving 12 bases between the germline ends. CDR1 is SNHLY, CDR2 FYNNEI, per germline. CDR3 in amino acids: CASSPGTWGYTF. The CDR3 bases are TGTGCCAGCAGTCCCGGGACGTGGGGCTACACCTTC. The whole variable domain, filled in from reference TRBV2 and TRBJ1-2, reads EPEVTQTPSHQVTQMGQEVILRCVPISNHLYFYWYRQILGQKVEFLVSFYNNEISEKSEIFDDQFSVERPDGSNFTLKIRSTKLEDSAMYFCASSPGTWGYTFGSGTRLTVV.

The chain is built from TRBV19 and TRBJ1-1, with TRBD1 matching 8 bases. The CDR3 is 13 amino acids. Germline CDR1 and CDR2: LNHDA and SQIVND (reference sequence). J lost 3 bases, V lost 9 bases, and 6 bases had no gene match. This chain's CDR3 is CASYRGGYTEAFF. For the CDR3, the DNA is TGTGCCAGCTACAGGGGGGGTTACACTGAAGCTTTCTTT.

The chain employs TRBV27 and TRBJ2-3; unclear D gene. V dropped 0 bases and J dropped 6 bases, with 13 bases sitting between them. CDR3 length: 15 residues. Germline loops: CDR1 MNHEY, CDR2 SMNVEV (reference sequence). CDR3 residues: CASSLSTSAWDTQYF. CDR3 DNA sequence: TGTGCCAGCAGTTTATCGACCTCTGCATGGGATACGCAGTATTTT.

The V gene is TRBV28, the J gene TRBJ1-6, with D perhaps TRBD1 (6 bases). This CDR3 has 14 residues. V lost 5 bases and J lost 9, with 14 bases in between. Germline V lookup: CDR1 MDHEN, CDR2 SYDVKM. Here the CDR3 DNA reads TGTGCCAGCAGTCTTGAGGGGGTCGCTTCACCCCTCCACTTT. Residues: CASSLEGVASPLHF.

The chain links TRBV5-4 to TRBJ2-7, with 8 nucleotides matching TRBD2. The CDR3 is 14 amino acids. J was trimmed by 2 bases and V by 1 base; bases with no gene match: 2. Germline CDR1 is SGHNT and CDR2 is YYREEE (reference sequence). CDR3: CASSLNGRAYEQYF. CDR3 nucleotides: TGTGCCAGCAGCTTGAACGGGAGGGCCTACGAGCAGTACTTC.

The chain uses TRBV5-1 and TRBJ2-7, with TRBD2 matching over 11 bases. Germline CDR1 is SGHRS and CDR2 is YFSETQ. Trimming took 0 bases from V and 5 from J; bases not matched to a gene: 13. The CDR3 spans 18 residues. This chain's CDR3 is CASSLAPSLAGGPHEQYF. CDR3 bases: TGCGCCAGCAGCTTGGCCCCTTCATTAGCGGGAGGGCCCCACGAGCAGTACTTC.

The chain joins TRBV25-1 to TRBJ2-7; D is tentatively TRBD1 or TRBD2 (5 bases each). The CDR3 spans 17 residues. From germline, CDR1 is MGHDK and CDR2 SYGVNS. The V gene lost 2 bases and the J gene lost 3 bases, with 20 bases spanning the gap. CDR3 in DNA: TGTGCCAGCAGTGAAACGAGGGCGGAACAGGTTCTCTACGAGCAGTACTTC. Translation: CASSETRAEQVLYEQYF.

The V gene is TRBV5-1, the J gene TRBJ1-3; the D gene is possibly TRBD1 (5 bases). V gave up 0 bases and J gave up 0 bases, with 19 bases separating them. CDR1 and CDR2 from the germline V gene are SGHRS and YFSETQ. The CDR3 totals 19 residues. The CDR3 DNA sequence: TGCGCCAGCAGCTTGGTTTGGAGTGGGCAGGGAAGCTCTGGAAACACCATATATTTT. Translation gives CASSLVWSGQGSSGNTIYF.

This clone was seen a single time. The chain recombines TRBV5-1 with TRBJ2-2; tentatively, D is TRBD2 (6 bases). The ends were cut back, 4 bases at V and 5 bases at J, with 15 bases in the middle. The CDR3 is 15 amino acids. CDR1 SGHRS and CDR2 YFSETQ come from the germline V gene. CDR3 DNA sequence: TGCGCCAGCAGCACCCCGGGACTTATGACCGGGGAGCTGTTTTTT. Translating it yields CASSTPGLMTGELFF.

J is TRBJ1-1 and V is TRBV11-2; D is perhaps TRBD1 (5 bases). Germline CDR1 and CDR2: SGHAT and FQNNGV. This CDR3 comprises 13 residues. The V end lost 1 base, the J end lost 4 bases, and 7 bases lay between the germline ends. The DNA for the CDR3 is TGTGCCAGCAGCTTAGTTAGGGGCACTGAAGCTTTCTTT. Residues: CASSLVRGTEAFF.

The chain combines TRBV5-1 with TRBJ2-7, with 7 bases aligning to TRBD2. Germline values: CDR1 SGHRS, CDR2 YFSETQ. Trimming took 4 bases from V and 4 from J; bases not matched to a gene: 5. This CDR3 comprises 13 residues. CDR3 in DNA: TGCGCCAGCAGCGGAGGGGAGGGGTACGAGCAGTACTTC. Residues: CASSGGEGYEQYF.

The rearrangement uses TRBV6-6 and TRBJ1-3; D unclear. With 0 bases removed from V and 1 base from J, the gap between germline ends came to 7 bases. From germline, CDR1 is MNHNY and CDR2 SVGAGI (reference sequence). This CDR3 is 15 amino acids long. This chain's CDR3 is CASSYSPVSGNTIYF. As DNA, the CDR3 is TGTGCCAGCAGTTACTCTCCGGTTTCTGGAAACACCATATATTTT.

The table lists this clone with a count of one. This chain links TRBV28 with TRBJ2-5; TRBD2 matches 11 bases. With 5 bases clipped from V and 1 base from J, the junction kept 9 bases outside the gene matches. CDR1 and CDR2 (germline): MDHEN, SYDVKM. This CDR3 spans 17 amino acids. The CDR3 nucleotides are TGTGCCAGCAGTGGCACTAGCGGGAGACCTTCCCAAGAGACCCAGTACTTC. It is translated as CASSGTSGRPSQETQYF.

This clone was detected a few times. This chain joins TRBV11-2 and TRBJ2-7, with 12 bases matching TRBD2. CDR1 SGHAT and CDR2 FQNNGV come from the germline V gene. Trimming cost V 4 bases and J 2 bases; bases outside gene matches: 3. The CDR3 runs 15 residues. DNA for the CDR3: TGTGCCAGCAGCTGGACTAGCGGGACGACCTACGAGCAGTACTTC. Translation: CASSWTSGTTYEQYF.

The DNA of the CDR3 is TGTGCCAGCAGCCCCGGACACCTCTCCTACAATGAGCAGTTCTTC. Translating it yields CASSPGHLSYNEQFF. The V gene is TRBV5-4, the J gene TRBJ2-1; D is possibly TRBD1 (5 bases). Trimming removed 4 bases from V and 0 bases from J, with 11 bases in between. The CDR3 totals 15 residues. Germline assignment: CDR1 SGHNT and CDR2 YYREEE (reference sequence).